This passage covers 26 T cell receptor beta chains from one sample sequenced in a study of human T cells and chemical hapten exposure. Via MiXCR, TCRdb re-called the RACE reads, giving one row per CDR3 protein. Found here are around 34,000 distinct CDR3 sequences, 5.5% to 7.5% of them singletons; the top ten hold roughly a tenth. Time point in this sample: patch test 1, 2 weeks after DPC sensitization. Treatment described: therapeutic diphenylcyclopropenone sensitization with weekly scalp DPC. The study extracted total RNA from unfractionated whole blood. The source was whole blood, collected in connection with sensitization to the hapten diphenylcyclopropenone (DPC). The receptors stem from a woman in her twenties or thirties with alopecia areata. Some clones in this sample may be carry-over from other donors' samples.

This clonotype was picked up many times. V usage is TRBV4-3 and J usage is TRBJ1-2, with unresolved D. Per the germline V gene, CDR1 is LGHNA and CDR2 is YSLEER. Deletions cut 0 bases from V and 4 bases from J, with 6 bases between. This CDR3 is built from 13 residues. CDR3 residues: CASSQDTRYGYTF. CDR3 bases: TGCGCCAGCAGCCAAGATACCCGCTATGGCTACACCTTC.

The chain recombines TRBV29-1 with TRBJ1-2; 8 bases match TRBD1. The CDR3 runs 13 residues. Germline CDR1 SQVTM, CDR2 ANQGSEA. The junction had 6 bases not matched to a gene; V was cut back by 7 bases and J by 2 bases. The CDR3 bases are TGCAGCGCTGTGGACAGGGCCAACTATGGCTACACCTTC. This translates into CSAVDRANYGYTF.

This clonotype showed up many times. The chain joins TRBV5-1 to TRBJ2-3; D is perhaps TRBD2 (6 bases). This CDR3 region has 14 residues. The germline gives CDR1 SGHRS, CDR2 YFSETQ. V lost 5 bases, J lost 0 bases, and 10 bases lay in between. This chain's CDR3 is CASRGGTSTDTQYF. DNA of the CDR3: TGCGCCAGCAGAGGAGGGACTAGCACAGATACGCAGTATTTT. Together with reference TRBV5-1 and TRBJ2-3, the CDR3 gives the full variable domain: KAGVTQTPRYLIKTRGQQVTLSCSPISGHRSVSWYQQTPGQGLQFLFEYFSETQRNKGNFPGRFSGRQFSNSRSEMNVSTLELGDSALYLCASRGGTSTDTQYFGPGTRLTVL.

This clonotype was observed many times. The J gene is TRBJ1-1, the V gene TRBV9; maybe TRBD1 (6 bases). The CDR3 is 16 amino acids. Germline V lookup: CDR1 SGDLS, CDR2 YYNGEE. The ends were cut back, 3 bases at V and 0 bases at J, with 15 bases in the middle. The CDR3 DNA follows: TGTGCCAGCAGCGCTGTAGGGGGGTTCATGAACACTGAAGCTTTCTTT. As protein: CASSAVGGFMNTEAFF. Supplemented by reference TRBV9 and TRBJ1-1, the full variable domain reads DSGVTQTPKHLITATGQRVTLRCSPRSGDLSVYWYQQSLDQGLQFLIQYYNGEERAKGNILERFSAQQFPDLHSELNLSSLELGDSALYFCASSAVGGFMNTEAFFGQGTRLTVV.

This clonotype occurred a few times. The CDR3 sequence is CASSLGGQVQETQYF. In DNA form, the CDR3 reads TGTGCCAGCAGCTTGGGGGGACAGGTCCAAGAGACCCAGTACTTC. The J gene is TRBJ2-5, the V gene TRBV7-9; TRBD1 agrees at 8 bases. Germline V gene sequence: CDR1 SEHNR, CDR2 FQNEAQ (reference sequence). J was trimmed by 1 base and V by 3 bases; bases with no gene match: 4. The CDR3 loop spans 15 amino acids.

This clonotype was seen at least ten times. The rearrangement joins TRBV5-1 to TRBJ2-5, with D tentatively TRBD2 (6 bases). This CDR3 has 13 residues. Trimming removed 4 bases at V and 1 base at J, with 8 bases between. The germline CDR1 and CDR2 sequences are SGHRS and YFSETQ. The CDR3 coding sequence is TGCGCCAGCAGCGTACTAGCCCAAGAGACCCAGTACTTC. It encodes CASSVLAQETQYF.

The chain carries TRBV7-2 and TRBJ2-7, with TRBD1 matching over 9 bases. The V and J ends lost 5 bases and 3 bases, in that order; junction bases with no gene match: 5. Germline lookup yields CDR1 SGHTA and CDR2 FQGNSA. The CDR3 contains 14 residues. In DNA form, the CDR3 reads TGTGCCAGCAGCCTCGGGACAGGGTACTACGAGCAGTACTTC. Residues: CASSLGTGYYEQYF.

The genes are TRBV19 and TRBJ1-2, with a tentative D call TRBD1 (6 bases). The CDR3 extends over 12 amino acids. The V and J ends lost 3 bases and 10 bases respectively, with 12 bases between them. CDR1 is LNHDA and CDR2 is SQIVND in the germline V gene (reference sequence). Here the CDR3 reads CASSMVGGVYTF. Written as DNA, the CDR3 is TGTGCCAGTAGTATGGTAGGGGGAGTCTACACCTTC.

This clonotype showed up just a few times. The J gene is TRBJ1-5, the V gene TRBV4-2; 8 bases fit TRBD1. With V trimmed by 1 base and J by 6 bases, 8 bases remained unmatched. CDR3 length equals 16 residues. Germline values: CDR1 LGHNA, CDR2 YNFKEQ. Here the CDR3 reads CASSQGETGASQPQHF. CDR3 nucleotide sequence: TGTGCCAGCAGCCAAGGAGAGACAGGGGCTAGTCAGCCCCAGCATTTT.

This clonotype was seen a handful of times. The V and J genes are TRBV30 and TRBJ2-3, with D unclear. Trimming left V 1 base short and J 5 bases short, with 7 bases between. The length of the CDR3 is 12 residues. The germline V gene encodes CDR1 GTSNPN and CDR2 SVGIG (reference sequence). The CDR3 nucleotides read TGTGCCTGGAGTGGACCGGGAGATACGCAGTATTTT. Residues: CAWSGPGDTQYF. Complete variable domain (other parts from reference TRBV30 and TRBJ2-3): SQTIHQWPATLVQPVGSPLSLECTVEGTSNPNLYWYRQAAGRGLQLLFYSVGIGQISSEVPQNLSASRPQDRQFILSSKKLLLSDSGFYLCAWSGPGDTQYFGPGTRLTVL.

This clonotype showed up many times. The chain couples TRBV6-5 to TRBJ1-2, with 7 bases that match TRBD1. CDR3 length equals 16 residues. V trimming: 7 bases; J trimming: 1 base; junction bases outside the gene matches: 12. CDR1 MNHEY and CDR2 SVGAGI come from the germline V gene. In DNA, the CDR3 is TGTGCCAGCACCCCACAACTAGGGGGCGGTAACTATGGCTACACCTTC. It is translated as CASTPQLGGGNYGYTF.

This clonotype has more than one count but fewer than ten. The chain employs TRBV12-3 or TRBV12-4 and TRBJ1-2; D call uncertain. The V end lost 3 bases, the J end lost 13 bases, and 12 bases lay between the germline ends. This CDR3 is built from 11 residues. CDR3: CASSLSGPLTF. As DNA, the CDR3 is TGTGCCAGCAGTTTGTCAGGTCCCCTCACCTTC.

This clonotype has a count of ten or more. The rearrangement joins TRBV6-5 to TRBJ2-7; a possible D gene is TRBD2 (6 bases). This CDR3 is built from 13 residues. Trimming removed 6 bases from V and 0 bases from J, with 9 bases in between. CDR1 and CDR2 from the germline V gene are MNHEY and SVGAGI. The CDR3 coding sequence is TGTGCCAGCAGAGGGACTGCCTCCTACGAGCAGTACTTC. This encodes CASRGTASYEQYF.

This clonotype has only a few counts. This chain connects TRBV7-2 to TRBJ2-1, with 7 bases identical to TRBD1. The germline V gene encodes CDR1 SGHTA and CDR2 FQGNSA. The CDR3 contains 13 residues. V trimming: 5 bases; J trimming: 14 bases; junction bases outside the gene matches: 12. CDR3 bases: TGTGCCAGCAGCCTCCCGACAGGGCTTAGGGAGTTCTTC. Protein sequence: CASSLPTGLREFF.

This clonotype was counted ten times or more. The rearrangement joins TRBV5-1 to TRBJ2-7; unclear D gene. Germline assignment: CDR1 SGHRS and CDR2 YFSETQ. The CDR3 covers 13 residues. Trimming shortened V by 4 bases and J by 3 bases, and 11 bases separated the two germline ends. The CDR3 region has the DNA TGCGCCAGCAGCGTAGCCGGCAACTACGAGCAGTACTTC. The encoded protein is CASSVAGNYEQYF. Full variable domain (rest looked up from reference TRBV5-1 and TRBJ2-7): KAGVTQTPRYLIKTRGQQVTLSCSPISGHRSVSWYQQTPGQGLQFLFEYFSETQRNKGNFPGRFSGRQFSNSRSEMNVSTLELGDSALYLCASSVAGNYEQYFGPGTRLTVT.

This clonotype has more than one count but fewer than ten. This chain joins TRBV5-5 and TRBJ1-1, with D possibly matching TRBD1 (6 bases). The CDR3 length is 15 residues. The germline V and J ends were trimmed by 2 bases and 0 bases, with 11 bases remaining between them. CDR1 is SGHKS, CDR2 YYEKEE, per germline (reference sequence). CDR3 loop: CASSFRGAMNTEAFF. The CDR3, as DNA: TGTGCCAGCAGCTTTAGGGGGGCCATGAACACTGAAGCTTTCTTT.

This clonotype was seen ten or more times. This chain connects TRBV20-1 to TRBJ1-5; 9 bases line up with TRBD1. The CDR3 totals 13 residues. Trimming cost V 3 bases and J 5 bases; bases outside gene matches: 2. Germline CDR1 reads DFQATT; CDR2 reads SNEGSKA (reference sequence). Here the CDR3 reads CSASRQGDQPQHF. As DNA, the CDR3 is TGCAGTGCTAGCCGACAGGGGGATCAGCCCCAGCATTTT.

This clonotype was observed at least ten times. The rearrangement links TRBV30 to TRBJ1-1; D is unresolved. This CDR3 region has 12 residues. Germline-derived CDR1 and CDR2 are GTSNPN and SVGIG (reference sequence). Trimming took 5 bases from V and 8 from J, leaving 15 bases between them. CDR3 coding DNA: TGTGCCTGGGACCACAGCCCTTCCGAAGCTTTCTTT. The encoded protein is CAWDHSPSEAFF.

The genes are TRBV6-2 or TRBV6-3 and TRBJ2-5, with 8 bases matching TRBD2. After removal of 0 bases from V and 7 bases from J, the junction contained 7 bases not matched to a gene. The CDR3 runs to 15 residues. The germline gives CDR1 MNHEY, CDR2 SVGEGT. This CDR3 is CASSYSSPAGGTQYF. CDR3 DNA sequence: TGTGCCAGCAGTTACTCGAGCCCGGCGGGGGGGACCCAGTACTTC.

This clonotype appeared many times. The chain is built from TRBV29-1 and TRBJ1-1, with D uncertain. CDR1 is SQVTM and CDR2 is ANQGSEA in the germline V gene. This CDR3 has 13 residues. The V end was cut by 8 bases, the J end by 6 bases, with 19 bases between. CDR3 residues: CSPAVKLVPEAFF. CDR3 coding DNA: TGCAGCCCTGCGGTCAAACTCGTACCTGAAGCTTTCTTT.

In its sample, this clonotype was seen a few times. The V call is TRBV30, the J call TRBJ2-1; the D gene is possibly TRBD2 (5 bases). Trimming pared 3 bases from V and 0 bases from J, leaving 9 bases between. Germline V lookup: CDR1 GTSNPN, CDR2 SVGIG (reference sequence). CDR3 length: 14 residues. CDR3: CAWRAVSSYNEQFF. CDR3 coding DNA: TGTGCCTGGAGAGCGGTCAGCTCCTACAATGAGCAGTTCTTC. Drawing the rest from reference TRBV30 and TRBJ2-1, the complete variable domain is SQTIHQWPATLVQPVGSPLSLECTVEGTSNPNLYWYRQAAGRGLQLLFYSVGIGQISSEVPQNLSASRPQDRQFILSSKKLLLSDSGFYLCAWRAVSSYNEQFFGPGTRLTVL.

The V and J genes are TRBV12-3 or TRBV12-4 and TRBJ1-2, with 9 nucleotides matching TRBD1. Trimming at V came to 5 bases and at J to 6 bases, leaving 4 bases not matched to a gene. The length of the CDR3 is 13 residues. The DNA of the CDR3 is TGTGCCAGCAGTCTCACAGGGGGCAATGGCTACACCTTC. Its translation: CASSLTGGNGYTF.

In its sample, this clonotype is medium-sized. The V call is TRBV18, the J call TRBJ1-5, with D perhaps matching TRBD1 (6 bases). The germline gives CDR1 KGHSH, CDR2 LQKENI. This CDR3 is 15 amino acids long. Trimming took 5 bases from V and 2 from J, leaving 13 bases between them. The CDR3 DNA sequence: TGTGCCAGCTCAAGCGCAGGGGTGGGCAATCAGCCCCAGCATTTT. Residues: CASSSAGVGNQPQHF.

A few counts support this clonotype. This chain connects TRBV6-1 to TRBJ1-2; 10 bases are a match to TRBD1. Trimming at V came to 6 bases and at J to 3 bases, leaving 13 bases not matched to a gene. This CDR3 comprises 17 residues. Germline values: CDR1 MNHNS, CDR2 SASEGT. DNA of the CDR3: TGTGCCAGCAGGGCCGGGACAGGGGACAACCCCTACTATGGCTACACCTTC. Amino acids: CASRAGTGDNPYYGYTF.

The CDR3 loop is CASRRGRRNTEAFF. The CDR3 DNA reads TGTGCCAGCAGGAGAGGACGGAGGAACACTGAAGCTTTCTTT. The gene calls are TRBV12-3 or TRBV12-4 and TRBJ1-1; no clear D gene. Trimming pared 6 bases from V and 1 base from J, leaving 12 bases between. The CDR3 covers 14 residues.

Comments on this clonotype: Just one base apart from a much larger clone, this may be a read error. V is TRBV11-2 and J is TRBJ1-3; D not resolved. From germline, CDR1 is SGHAT and CDR2 FQNNGV. The CDR3 has 14 residues. Here the CDR3 reads CDSSPLSSGNTIYF. Here the CDR3 DNA reads TGTGACAGCAGCCCGCTGAGCTCTGGAAACACCATATATTTT. Using reference TRBV11-2 and TRBJ1-3 for the parts outside the CDR3, the full variable domain is EAGVAQSPRYKIIEKRQSVAFWCNPISGHATLYWYQQILGQGPKLLIQFQNNGVVDDSQLPKDRFSAERLKGVDSTLKIQPAKLEDSAVYLCDSSPLSSGNTIYFGEGSWLTVV.